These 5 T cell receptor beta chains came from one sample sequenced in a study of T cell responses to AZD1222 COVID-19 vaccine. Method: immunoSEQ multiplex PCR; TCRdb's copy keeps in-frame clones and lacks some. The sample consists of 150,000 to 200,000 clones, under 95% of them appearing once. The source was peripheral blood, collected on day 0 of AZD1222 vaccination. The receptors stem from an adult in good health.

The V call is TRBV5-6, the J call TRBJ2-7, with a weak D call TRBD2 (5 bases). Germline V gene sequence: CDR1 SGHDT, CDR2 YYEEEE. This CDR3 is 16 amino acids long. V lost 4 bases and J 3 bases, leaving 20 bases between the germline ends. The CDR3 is CASSPMVGELYYEQYF. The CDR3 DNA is TGTGCCAGCAGCCCCATGGTCGGGGAATTGTACTACGAGCAGTACTTC.

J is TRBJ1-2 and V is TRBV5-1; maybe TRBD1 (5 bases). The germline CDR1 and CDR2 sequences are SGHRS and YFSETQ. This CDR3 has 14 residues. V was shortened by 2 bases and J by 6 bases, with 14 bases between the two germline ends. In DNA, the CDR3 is TGCGCCAGCAGCTTAACAGGCGCCCCCGATGGCTACACCTTC. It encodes CASSLTGAPDGYTF. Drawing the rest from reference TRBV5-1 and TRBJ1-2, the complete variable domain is KAGVTQTPRYLIKTRGQQVTLSCSPISGHRSVSWYQQTPGQGLQFLFEYFSETQRNKGNFPGRFSGRQFSNSRSEMNVSTLELGDSALYLCASSLTGAPDGYTFGSGTRLTVV.

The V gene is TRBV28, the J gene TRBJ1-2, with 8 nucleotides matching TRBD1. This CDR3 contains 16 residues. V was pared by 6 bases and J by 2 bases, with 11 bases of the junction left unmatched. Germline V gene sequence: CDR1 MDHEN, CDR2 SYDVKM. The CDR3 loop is CASRRNRGIGNYGYTF. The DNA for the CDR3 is TGTGCCAGCAGGCGTAACAGGGGGATCGGAAACTATGGCTACACCTTC.

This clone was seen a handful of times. CDR3 nucleotides: TGCGCCAGCAGTCAATCGAGGCCAGGGGGCATACGCGGGGGTTACGAGCAGTACTTC. Translated, it gives CASSQSRPGGIRGGYEQYF. This chain joins TRBV23-1 and TRBJ2-7; D may be TRBD1 (8 bases). TRBV23-1 belongs to the ORF category, with a function that is uncertain. Trimming took off 0 bases at V and 4 bases at J, with 25 bases between the two ends. The CDR3 totals 19 residues.

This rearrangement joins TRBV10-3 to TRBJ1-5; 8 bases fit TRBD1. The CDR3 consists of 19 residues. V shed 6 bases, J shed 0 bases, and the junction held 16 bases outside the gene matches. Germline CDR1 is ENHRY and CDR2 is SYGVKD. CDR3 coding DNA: TGTGCCATCAGCCATCCGGTACTTACAGGGGGAGATAGCAATCAGCCCCAGCATTTT. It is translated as CAISHPVLTGGDSNQPQHF.